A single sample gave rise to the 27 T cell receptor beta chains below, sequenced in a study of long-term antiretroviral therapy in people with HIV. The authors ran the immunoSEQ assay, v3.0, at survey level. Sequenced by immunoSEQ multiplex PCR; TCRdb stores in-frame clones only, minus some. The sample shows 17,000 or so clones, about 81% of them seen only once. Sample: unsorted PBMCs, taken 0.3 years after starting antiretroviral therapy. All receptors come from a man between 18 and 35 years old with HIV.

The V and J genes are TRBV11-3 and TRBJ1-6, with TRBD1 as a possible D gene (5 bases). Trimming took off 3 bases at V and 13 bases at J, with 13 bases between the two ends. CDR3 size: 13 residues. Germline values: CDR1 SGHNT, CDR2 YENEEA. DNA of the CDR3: TGTGCCAGCAGCTTGACCCCGGGGGATCCCCTCCACTTT. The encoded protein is CASSLTPGDPLHF. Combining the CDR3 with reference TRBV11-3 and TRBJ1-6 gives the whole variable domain EAGVVQSPRYKIIEKKQPVAFWCNPISGHNTLYWYLQNLGQGPELLIRYENEEAVDDSQLPKDRFSAERLKGVDSTLKIQPAELGDSAVYLCASSLTPGDPLHFGNGTRLTVT.

CDR3 sequence reads: CASGNSNQPQHF. CDR3 nucleotide sequence: TGTGCCAGCGGAAATAGCAATCAGCCCCAGCATTTT. The V gene is TRBV10-3, the J gene TRBJ1-5, with unresolved D. Germline CDR1 reads ENHRY; CDR2 reads SYGVKD. CDR3 length equals 12 residues. Trimming took off 10 bases at V and 0 bases at J, with 7 bases between the two ends.

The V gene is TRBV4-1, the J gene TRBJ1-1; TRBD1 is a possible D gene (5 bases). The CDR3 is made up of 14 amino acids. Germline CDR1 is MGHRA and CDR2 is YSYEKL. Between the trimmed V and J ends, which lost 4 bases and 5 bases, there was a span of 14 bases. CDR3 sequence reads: CASSPSQGGTEAFF. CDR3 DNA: TGCGCCAGCAGCCCGAGCCAGGGTGGAACTGAAGCTTTCTTT.

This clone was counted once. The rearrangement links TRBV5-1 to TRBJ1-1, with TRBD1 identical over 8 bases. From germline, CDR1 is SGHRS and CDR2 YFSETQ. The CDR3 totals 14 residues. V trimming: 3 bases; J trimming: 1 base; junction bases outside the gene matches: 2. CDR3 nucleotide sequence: TGCGCCAGCAGCTCGACAGGGGCGAACACTGAAGCTTTCTTT. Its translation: CASSSTGANTEAFF.

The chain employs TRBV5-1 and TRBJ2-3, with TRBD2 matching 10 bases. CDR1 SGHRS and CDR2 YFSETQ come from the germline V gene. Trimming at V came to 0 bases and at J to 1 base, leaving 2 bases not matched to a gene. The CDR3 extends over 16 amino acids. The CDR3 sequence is CASSLGLAGGTDTQYF. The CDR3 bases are TGCGCCAGCAGCTTGGGGCTAGCGGGGGGCACAGATACGCAGTATTTT.

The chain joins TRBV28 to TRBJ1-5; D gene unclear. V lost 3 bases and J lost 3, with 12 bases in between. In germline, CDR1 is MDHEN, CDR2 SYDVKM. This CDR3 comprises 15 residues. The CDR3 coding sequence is TGTGCCAGCAGTTTCCGCGACGGCATCAATCAGCCCCAGCATTTT. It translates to CASSFRDGINQPQHF.

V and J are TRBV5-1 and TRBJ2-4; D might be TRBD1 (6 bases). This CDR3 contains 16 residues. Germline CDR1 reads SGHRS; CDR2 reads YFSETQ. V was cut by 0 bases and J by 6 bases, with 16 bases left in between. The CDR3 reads CASSLDPEGVVNIQYF. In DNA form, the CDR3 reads TGCGCCAGCAGCTTGGACCCTGAGGGGGTAGTAAACATTCAGTACTTC.

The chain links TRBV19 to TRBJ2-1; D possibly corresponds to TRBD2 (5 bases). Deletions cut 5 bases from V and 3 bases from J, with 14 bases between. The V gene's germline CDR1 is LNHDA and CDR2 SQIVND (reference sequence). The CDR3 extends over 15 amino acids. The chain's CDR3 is CASSEDSRFYNEQFF. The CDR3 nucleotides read TGTGCCAGTAGTGAGGACTCGCGCTTCTACAATGAGCAGTTCTTC.

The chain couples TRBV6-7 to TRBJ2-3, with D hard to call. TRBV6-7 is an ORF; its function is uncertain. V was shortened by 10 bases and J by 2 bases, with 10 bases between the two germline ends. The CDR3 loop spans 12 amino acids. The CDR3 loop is CATQDATDTQYF. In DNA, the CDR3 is TGTGCCACGCAAGATGCCACAGATACGCAGTATTTT.

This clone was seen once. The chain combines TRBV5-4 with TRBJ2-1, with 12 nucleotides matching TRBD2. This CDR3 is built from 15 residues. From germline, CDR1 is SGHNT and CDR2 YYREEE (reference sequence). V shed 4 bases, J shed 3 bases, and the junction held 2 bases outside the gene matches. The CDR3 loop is CASSPTSGGYNEQFF. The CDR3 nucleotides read TGTGCCAGCAGCCCGACTAGCGGGGGCTACAATGAGCAGTTCTTC. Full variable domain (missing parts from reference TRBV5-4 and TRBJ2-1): ETGVTQSPTHLIKTRGQQVTLRCSSQSGHNTVSWYQQALGQGPQFIFQYYREEENGRGNFPPRFSGLQFPNYSSELNVNALELDDSALYLCASSPTSGGYNEQFFGPGTRLTVL.

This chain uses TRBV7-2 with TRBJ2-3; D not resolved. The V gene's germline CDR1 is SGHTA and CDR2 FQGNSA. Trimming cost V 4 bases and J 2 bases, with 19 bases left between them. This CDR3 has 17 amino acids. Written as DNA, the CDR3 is TGTGCCAGCAGCTGGGATAGACCCCTGACGTCCACAGATACGCAGTATTTT. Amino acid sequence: CASSWDRPLTSTDTQYF.

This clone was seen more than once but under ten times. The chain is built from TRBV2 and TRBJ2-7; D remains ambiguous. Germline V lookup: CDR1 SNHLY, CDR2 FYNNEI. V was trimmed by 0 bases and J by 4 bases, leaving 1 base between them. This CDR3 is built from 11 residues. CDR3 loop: CASSEAYEQYF. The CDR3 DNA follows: TGTGCCAGCAGTGAAGCATACGAGCAGTACTTC. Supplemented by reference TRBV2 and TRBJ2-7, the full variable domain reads EPEVTQTPSHQVTQMGQEVILRCVPISNHLYFYWYRQILGQKVEFLVSFYNNEISEKSEIFDDQFSVERPDGSNFTLKIRSTKLEDSAMYFCASSEAYEQYFGPGTRLTVT.

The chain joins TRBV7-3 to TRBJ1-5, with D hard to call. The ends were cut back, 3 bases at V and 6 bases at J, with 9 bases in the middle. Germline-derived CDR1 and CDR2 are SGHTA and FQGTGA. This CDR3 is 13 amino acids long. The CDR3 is CASSFSVGQPQHF. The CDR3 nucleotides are TGTGCCAGCAGCTTTTCCGTGGGTCAGCCCCAGCATTTT.

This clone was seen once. The chain's CDR3 is CASSPGLAGGQETQYF. CDR3 coding DNA: TGCGCCAGCAGCCCCGGACTAGCGGGGGGCCAAGAGACCCAGTACTTC. The chain links TRBV5-1 to TRBJ2-5, with TRBD2 identical over 14 bases. J gave up 1 base and V 4 bases, and 3 bases lay outside the gene matches. The CDR3 loop spans 16 amino acids. Germline V lookup: CDR1 SGHRS, CDR2 YFSETQ.

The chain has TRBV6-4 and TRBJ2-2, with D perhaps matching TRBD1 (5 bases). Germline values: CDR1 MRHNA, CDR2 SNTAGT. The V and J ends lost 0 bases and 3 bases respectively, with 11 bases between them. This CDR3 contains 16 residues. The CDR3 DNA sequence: TGTGCCAGCAGTGACTCGGCAGGGTTAGACACCGGGGAGCTGTTTTTT. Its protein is CASSDSAGLDTGELFF.

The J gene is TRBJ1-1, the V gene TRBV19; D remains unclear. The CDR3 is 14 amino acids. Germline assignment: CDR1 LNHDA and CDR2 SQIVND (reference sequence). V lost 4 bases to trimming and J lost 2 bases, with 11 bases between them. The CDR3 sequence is CASSRLSINTEAFF. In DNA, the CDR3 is TGTGCCAGTAGTAGACTTTCGATAAACACTGAAGCTTTCTTT.

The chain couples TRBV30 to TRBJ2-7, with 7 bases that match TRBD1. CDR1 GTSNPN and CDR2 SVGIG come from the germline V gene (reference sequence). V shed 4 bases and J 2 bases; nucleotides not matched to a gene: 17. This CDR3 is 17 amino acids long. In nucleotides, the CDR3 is TGTGCCTGGAAATCTATCCGGACAGGAAAGGATCCCTACGAGCAGTACTTC. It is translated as CAWKSIRTGKDPYEQYF.

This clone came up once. CDR3 sequence (DNA): TGTGCCAGCAGTTACTCGATACAGGGGGGTTACGAGCAGTACTTC. Translation gives CASSYSIQGGYEQYF. The chain recombines TRBV6-5 with TRBJ2-7; TRBD1 matches at 8 bases. V shed 0 bases and J 4 bases; nucleotides not matched to a gene: 5. CDR3 size: 15 residues. Germline CDR1 reads MNHEY; CDR2 reads SVGAGI.

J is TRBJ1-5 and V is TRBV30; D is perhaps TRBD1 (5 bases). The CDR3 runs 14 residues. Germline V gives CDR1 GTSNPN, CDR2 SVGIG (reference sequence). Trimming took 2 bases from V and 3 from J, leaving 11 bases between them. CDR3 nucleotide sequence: TGTGCCTGGAGTCTCGGGACTTTCAATCAGCCCCAGCATTTT. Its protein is CAWSLGTFNQPQHF.

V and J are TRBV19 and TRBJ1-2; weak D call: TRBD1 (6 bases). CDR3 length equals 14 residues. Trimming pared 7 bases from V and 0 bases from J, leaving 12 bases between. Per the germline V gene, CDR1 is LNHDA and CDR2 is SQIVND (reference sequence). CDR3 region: CASTTDSTNYGYTF. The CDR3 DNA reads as TGTGCCAGTACCACGGACAGCACTAACTATGGCTACACCTTC.

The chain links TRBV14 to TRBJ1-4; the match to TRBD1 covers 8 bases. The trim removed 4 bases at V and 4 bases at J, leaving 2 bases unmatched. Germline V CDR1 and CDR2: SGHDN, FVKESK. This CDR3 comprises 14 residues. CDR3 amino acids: CASSRDRGNEKLFF. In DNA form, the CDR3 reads TGTGCCAGCAGCCGAGACAGGGGTAATGAAAAACTGTTTTTT.

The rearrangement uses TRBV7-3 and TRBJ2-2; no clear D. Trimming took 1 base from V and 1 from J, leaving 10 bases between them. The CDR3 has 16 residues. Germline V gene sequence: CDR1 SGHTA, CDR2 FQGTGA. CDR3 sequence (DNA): TGTGCCAGCAGCTTAAACACCGTTGAGAACACCGGGGAGCTGTTTTTT. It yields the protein CASSLNTVENTGELFF. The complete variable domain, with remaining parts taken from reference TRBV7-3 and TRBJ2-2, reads GAGVSQTPSNKVTEKGKYVELRCDPISGHTALYWYRQSLGQGPEFLIYFQGTGAADDSGLPNDRFFAVRPEGSVSTLKIQRTERGDSAVYLCASSLNTVENTGELFFGEGSRLTVL.

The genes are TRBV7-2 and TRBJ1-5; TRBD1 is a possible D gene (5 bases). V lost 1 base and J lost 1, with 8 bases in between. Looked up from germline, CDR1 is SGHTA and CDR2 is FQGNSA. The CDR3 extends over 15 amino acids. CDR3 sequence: CASSLGGVSNQPQHF. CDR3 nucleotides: TGTGCCAGCAGCTTAGGGGGGGTGAGCAATCAGCCCCAGCATTTT.

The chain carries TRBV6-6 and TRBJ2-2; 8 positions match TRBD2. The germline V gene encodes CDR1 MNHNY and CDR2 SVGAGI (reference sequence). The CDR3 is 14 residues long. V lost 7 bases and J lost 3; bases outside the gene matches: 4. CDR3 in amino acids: CASKPGGDTGELFF. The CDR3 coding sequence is TGTGCCAGCAAGCCCGGGGGGGACACCGGGGAGCTGTTTTTT.

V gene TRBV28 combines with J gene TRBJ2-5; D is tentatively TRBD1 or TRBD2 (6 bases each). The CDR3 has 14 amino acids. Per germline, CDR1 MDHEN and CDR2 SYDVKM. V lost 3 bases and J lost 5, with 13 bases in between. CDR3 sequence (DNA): TGTGCCAGCAGTTTGATGGGGGGCCGTGAGACCCAGTACTTC. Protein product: CASSLMGGRETQYF. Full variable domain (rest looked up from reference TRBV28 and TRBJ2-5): DVKVTQSSRYLVKRTGEKVFLECVQDMDHENMFWYRQDPGLGLRLIYFSYDVKMKEKGDIPEGYSVSREKKERFSLILESASTNQTSMYLCASSLMGGRETQYFGPGTRLLVL.

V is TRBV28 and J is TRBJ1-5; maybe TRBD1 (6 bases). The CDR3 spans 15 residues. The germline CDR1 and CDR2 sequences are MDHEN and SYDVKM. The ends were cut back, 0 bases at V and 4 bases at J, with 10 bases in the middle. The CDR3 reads CASSLWAGVNQPQHF. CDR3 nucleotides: TGTGCCAGCAGTTTATGGGCAGGGGTTAATCAGCCCCAGCATTTT.

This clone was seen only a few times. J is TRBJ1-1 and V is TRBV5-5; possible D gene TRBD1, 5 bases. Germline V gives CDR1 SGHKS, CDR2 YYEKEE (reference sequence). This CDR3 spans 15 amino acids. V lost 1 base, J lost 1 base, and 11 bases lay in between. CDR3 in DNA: TGTGCCAGCAGCTTGTTTTTCCAGGGGAACACTGAAGCTTTCTTT. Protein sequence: CASSLFFQGNTEAFF. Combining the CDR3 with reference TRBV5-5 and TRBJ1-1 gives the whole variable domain DAGVTQSPTHLIKTRGQQVTLRCSPISGHKSVSWYQQVLGQGPQFIFQYYEKEERGRGNFPDRFSARQFPNYSSELNVNALLLGDSALYLCASSLFFQGNTEAFFGQGTRLTVV.